This TCR beta chain appears in the sequencing data of a study of CD8+ T cells in alopecia areata. Researchers gathered lesional scalp punch biopsies and peripheral blood from patients with alopecia areata. The CDR3 loop spans 19 amino acids. In germline, CDR1 is MGHRA, CDR2 YSYEKL. Trimming removed 0 bases at V and 3 bases at J, with 24 bases between. It was cDNA, reverse transcribed from extracted RNA, that served as the sequencing template. The protocol was immunoSEQ multiplex PCR, while the TCRdb copy is restricted to in-frame clones and leaves out a portion. This sample has some 51,000 clones, with around 96% found just once.

The material was CD8+ T cells sorted from blood, obtained at week 0. The rearrangement uses TRBV4-1 and TRBJ2-7; D is perhaps TRBD1 (6 bases). The TCR originated in a human donor with alopecia areata. The DNA of the CDR3 is TGCGCCAGCAGCCAAGAGTGGGGCCTGTATGGACAGATCTACTACGAGCAGTACTTC. It yields the protein CASSQEWGLYGQIYYEQYF.